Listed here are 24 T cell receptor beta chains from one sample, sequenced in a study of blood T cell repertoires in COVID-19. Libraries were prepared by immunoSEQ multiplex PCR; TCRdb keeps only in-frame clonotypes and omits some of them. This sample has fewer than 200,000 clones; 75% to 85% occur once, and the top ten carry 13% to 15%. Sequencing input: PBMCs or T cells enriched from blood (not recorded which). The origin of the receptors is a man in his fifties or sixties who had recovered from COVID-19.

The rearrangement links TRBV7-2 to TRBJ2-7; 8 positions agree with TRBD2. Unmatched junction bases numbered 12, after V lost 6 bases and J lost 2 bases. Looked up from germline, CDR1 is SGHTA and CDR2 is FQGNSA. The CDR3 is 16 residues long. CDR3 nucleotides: TGTGCCAGCAGGTCAAGTCGGGGGGGCTCCACCTACGAGCAGTACTTC. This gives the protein CASRSSRGGSTYEQYF.

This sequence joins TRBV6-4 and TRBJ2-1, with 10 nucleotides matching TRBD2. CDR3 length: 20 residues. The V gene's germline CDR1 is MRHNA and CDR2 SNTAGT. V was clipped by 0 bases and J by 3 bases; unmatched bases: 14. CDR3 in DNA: TGTGCCAGCAGTGACTCGAAGGCAGCGGGGGGGCGAGAAAGCTACAATGAGCAGTTCTTC. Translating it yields CASSDSKAAGGRESYNEQFF.

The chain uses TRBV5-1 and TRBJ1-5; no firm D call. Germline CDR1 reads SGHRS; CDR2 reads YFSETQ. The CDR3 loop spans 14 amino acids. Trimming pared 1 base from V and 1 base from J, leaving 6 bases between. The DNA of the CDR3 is TGCGCCAGCAGCTTGTCGGGGAGCAATCAGCCCCAGCATTTT. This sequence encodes CASSLSGSNQPQHF.

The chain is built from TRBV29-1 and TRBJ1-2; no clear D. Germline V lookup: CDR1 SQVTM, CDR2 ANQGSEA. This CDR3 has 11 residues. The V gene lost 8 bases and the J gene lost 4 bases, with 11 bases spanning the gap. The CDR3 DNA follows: TGCAGCACTCTAGACGGCTATGGCTACACCTTC. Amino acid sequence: CSTLDGYGYTF.

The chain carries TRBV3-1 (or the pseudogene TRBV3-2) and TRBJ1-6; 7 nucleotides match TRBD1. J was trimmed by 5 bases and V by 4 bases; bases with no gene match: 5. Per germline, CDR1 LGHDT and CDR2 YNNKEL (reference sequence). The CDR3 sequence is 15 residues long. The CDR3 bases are TGTGCCAGCAGCCCCACGGGACAGAATAATTCACCCCTCCACTTT. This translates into CASSPTGQNNSPLHF.

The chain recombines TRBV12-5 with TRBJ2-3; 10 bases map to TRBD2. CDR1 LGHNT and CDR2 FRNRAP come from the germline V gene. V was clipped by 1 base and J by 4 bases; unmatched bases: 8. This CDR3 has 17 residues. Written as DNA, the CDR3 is TGTGCTAGTGGTTTGGCCCAACTAGCGGGGTGGGCAGATACGCAGTATTTT. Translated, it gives CASGLAQLAGWADTQYF.

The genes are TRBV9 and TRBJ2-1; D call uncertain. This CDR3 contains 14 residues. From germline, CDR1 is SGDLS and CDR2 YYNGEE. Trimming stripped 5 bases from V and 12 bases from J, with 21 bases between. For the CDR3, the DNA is TGTGCCAGCAGTCTCCTGGAACACCCGACGGGGCAGTTCTTC. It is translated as CASSLLEHPTGQFF. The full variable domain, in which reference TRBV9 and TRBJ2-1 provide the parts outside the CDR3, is DSGVTQTPKHLITATGQRVTLRCSPRSGDLSVYWYQQSLDQGLQFLIQYYNGEERAKGNILERFSAQQFPDLHSELNLSSLELGDSALYFCASSLLEHPTGQFFGPGTRLTVL.

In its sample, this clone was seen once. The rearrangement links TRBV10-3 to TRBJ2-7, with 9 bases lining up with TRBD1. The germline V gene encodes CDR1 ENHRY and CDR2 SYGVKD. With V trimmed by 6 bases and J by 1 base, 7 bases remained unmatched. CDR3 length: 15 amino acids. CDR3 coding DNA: TGTGCCATCAGCCTACAGGGGGCAAGATCCTACGAGCAGTACTTC. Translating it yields CAISLQGARSYEQYF.

For the CDR3, the DNA is TGTGCCAGCAGCCGAAACAGAGCTATGAACACTGAAGCTTTCTTT. Translated: CASSRNRAMNTEAFF. The chain carries TRBV14 and TRBJ1-1, with D unresolved. V dropped 4 bases and J dropped 0 bases, with 12 bases sitting between them. Looked up from germline, CDR1 is SGHDN and CDR2 is FVKESK. This CDR3 has 15 amino acids.

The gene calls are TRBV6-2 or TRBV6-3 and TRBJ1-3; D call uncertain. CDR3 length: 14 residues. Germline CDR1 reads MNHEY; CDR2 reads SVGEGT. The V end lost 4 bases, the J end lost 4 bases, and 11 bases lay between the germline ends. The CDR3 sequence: CASSWRVSGNTIYF. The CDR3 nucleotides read TGTGCCAGCAGTTGGAGGGTATCCGGAAACACCATATATTTT.

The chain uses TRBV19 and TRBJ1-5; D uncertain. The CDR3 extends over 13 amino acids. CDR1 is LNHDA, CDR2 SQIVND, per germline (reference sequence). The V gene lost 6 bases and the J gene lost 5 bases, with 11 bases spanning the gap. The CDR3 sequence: CASSLGGDQPQHF. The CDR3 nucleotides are TGTGCCAGTAGCCTGGGCGGGGATCAGCCCCAGCATTTT. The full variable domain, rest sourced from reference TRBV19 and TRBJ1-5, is DGGITQSPKYLFRKEGQNVTLSCEQNLNHDAMYWYRQDPGQGLRLIYYSQIVNDFQKGDIAEGYSVSREKKESFPLTVTSAQKNPTAFYLCASSLGGDQPQHFGDGTRLSIL.

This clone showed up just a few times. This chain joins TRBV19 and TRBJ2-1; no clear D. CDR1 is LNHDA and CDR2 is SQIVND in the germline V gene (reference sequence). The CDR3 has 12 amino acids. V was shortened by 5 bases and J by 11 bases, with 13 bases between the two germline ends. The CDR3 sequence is CASSAVWAQQFF. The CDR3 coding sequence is TGTGCCAGTAGTGCCGTCTGGGCTCAGCAGTTCTTC.

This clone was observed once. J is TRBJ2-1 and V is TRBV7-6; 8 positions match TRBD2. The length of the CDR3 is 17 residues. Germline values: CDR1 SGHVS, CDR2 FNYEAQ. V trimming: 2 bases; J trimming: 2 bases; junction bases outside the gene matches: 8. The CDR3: CASSLSVAGNTYNEQFF. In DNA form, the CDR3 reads TGTGCCAGCAGCTTAAGCGTAGCGGGGAATACCTACAATGAGCAGTTCTTC.

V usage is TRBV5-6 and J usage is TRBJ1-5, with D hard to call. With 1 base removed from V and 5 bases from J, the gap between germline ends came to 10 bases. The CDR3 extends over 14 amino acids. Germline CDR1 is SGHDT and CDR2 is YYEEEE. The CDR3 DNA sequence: TGTGCCAGCAGCTTGAGAGGGATAGATCAGCCCCAGCATTTT. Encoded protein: CASSLRGIDQPQHF.

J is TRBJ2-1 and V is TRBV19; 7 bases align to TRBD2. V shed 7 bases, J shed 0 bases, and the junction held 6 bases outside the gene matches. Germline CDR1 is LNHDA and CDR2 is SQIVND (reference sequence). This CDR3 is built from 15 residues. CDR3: CASKSRTSSYNEQFF. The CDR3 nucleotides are TGTGCCAGTAAGTCCCGGACTAGCTCCTACAATGAGCAGTTCTTC.

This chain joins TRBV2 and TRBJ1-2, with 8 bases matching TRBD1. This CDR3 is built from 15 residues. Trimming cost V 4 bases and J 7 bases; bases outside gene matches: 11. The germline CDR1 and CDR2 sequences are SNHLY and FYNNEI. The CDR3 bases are TGTGCCAGCAGTGTATCATGGGACAGGACGGGTGGCTACACCTTC. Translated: CASSVSWDRTGGYTF.

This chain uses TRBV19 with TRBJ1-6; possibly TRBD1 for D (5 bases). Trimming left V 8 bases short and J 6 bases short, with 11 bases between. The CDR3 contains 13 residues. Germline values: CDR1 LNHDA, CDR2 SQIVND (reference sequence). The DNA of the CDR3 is TGTGCCAGTGGATGGCAGGGTAATTCACCCCTCCACTTT. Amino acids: CASGWQGNSPLHF.

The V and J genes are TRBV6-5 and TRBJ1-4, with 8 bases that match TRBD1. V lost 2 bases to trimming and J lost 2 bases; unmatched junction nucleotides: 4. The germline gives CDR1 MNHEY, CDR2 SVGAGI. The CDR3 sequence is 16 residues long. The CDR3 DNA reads TGTGCCAGCAGTTACGACAGGGGATTGACTAATGAAAAACTGTTTTTT. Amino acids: CASSYDRGLTNEKLFF.

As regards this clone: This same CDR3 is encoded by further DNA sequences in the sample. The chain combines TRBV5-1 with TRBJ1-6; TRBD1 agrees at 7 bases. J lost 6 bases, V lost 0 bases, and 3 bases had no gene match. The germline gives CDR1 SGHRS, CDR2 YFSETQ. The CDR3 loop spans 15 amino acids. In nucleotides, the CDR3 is TGCGCCAGCAGCTTGGGGACAGGAGGTAATTCACCCCTCCACTTT. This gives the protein CASSLGTGGNSPLHF.

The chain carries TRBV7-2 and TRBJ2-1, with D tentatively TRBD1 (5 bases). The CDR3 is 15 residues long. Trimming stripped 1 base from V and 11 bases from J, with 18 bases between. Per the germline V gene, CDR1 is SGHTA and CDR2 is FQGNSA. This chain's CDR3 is CASSLVTGRVPKQFF. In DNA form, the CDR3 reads TGTGCCAGCAGCTTAGTCACAGGCCGAGTCCCGAAGCAGTTCTTC.

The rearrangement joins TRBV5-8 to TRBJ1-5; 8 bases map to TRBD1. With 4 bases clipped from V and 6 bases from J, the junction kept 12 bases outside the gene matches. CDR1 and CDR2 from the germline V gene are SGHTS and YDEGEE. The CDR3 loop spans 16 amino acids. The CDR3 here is CASSPDLGQVIQPQHF. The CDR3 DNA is TGTGCCAGCAGCCCGGACCTGGGACAGGTTATTCAGCCCCAGCATTTT.

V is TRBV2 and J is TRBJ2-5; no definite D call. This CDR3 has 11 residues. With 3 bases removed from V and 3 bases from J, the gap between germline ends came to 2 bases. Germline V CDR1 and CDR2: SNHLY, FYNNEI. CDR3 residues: CASSDKETQYF. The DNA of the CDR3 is TGTGCCAGCAGTGACAAAGAGACCCAGTACTTC. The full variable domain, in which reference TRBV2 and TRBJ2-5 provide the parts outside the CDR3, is EPEVTQTPSHQVTQMGQEVILRCVPISNHLYFYWYRQILGQKVEFLVSFYNNEISEKSEIFDDQFSVERPDGSNFTLKIRSTKLEDSAMYFCASSDKETQYFGPGTRLLVL.

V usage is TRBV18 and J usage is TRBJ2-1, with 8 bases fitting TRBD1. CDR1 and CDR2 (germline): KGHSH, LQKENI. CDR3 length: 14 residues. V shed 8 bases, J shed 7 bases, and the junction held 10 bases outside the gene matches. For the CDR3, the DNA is TGTGCCAGCCGAATGGGACAGGTTGAAAATGAGCAGTTCTTC. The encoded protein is CASRMGQVENEQFF.

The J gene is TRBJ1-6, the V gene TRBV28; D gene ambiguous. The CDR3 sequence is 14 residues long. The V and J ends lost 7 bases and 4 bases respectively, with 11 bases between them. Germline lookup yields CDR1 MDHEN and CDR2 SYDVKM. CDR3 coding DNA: TGTGCCAGCACGACCCGGGGATATAATTCACCCCTCCACTTT. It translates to CASTTRGYNSPLHF.